Shown below are 22 T cell receptor beta chains from a single sample sequenced in a study of blood T cell repertoires in COVID-19. The table came from immunoSEQ multiplex PCR; TCRdb's copy has only in-frame clones and leaves some out. The profile shows 150,000 to 200,000 clones, more than 70% of them singletons. Source material: peripheral blood. Receptors were obtained from a man aged 35 to 55 with active or convalescent COVID-19.

J is TRBJ1-4 and V is TRBV7-3; D is uncertain. The CDR3 loop spans 15 amino acids. The V end lost 3 bases, the J end lost 4 bases, and 12 bases lay between the germline ends. The germline V gene has CDR1 SGHTA and CDR2 FQGTGA. The CDR3 here is CASSLTGGGNEKLFF. The CDR3 bases are TGTGCCAGCAGCTTGACCGGAGGTGGTAATGAAAAACTGTTTTTT.

The rearrangement uses TRBV5-5 and TRBJ1-2, with a tentative D call TRBD1 (5 bases). Germline CDR1 SGHKS, CDR2 YYEKEE (reference sequence). This CDR3 region has 14 residues. The V and J ends lost 2 bases and 6 bases respectively, with 14 bases between them. CDR3 sequence: CASSFTTGWDGYTF. Written as DNA, the CDR3 is TGTGCCAGCAGCTTTACTACAGGCTGGGATGGCTACACCTTC.

V gene TRBV6-1 combines with J gene TRBJ1-2, with TRBD1 matching over 8 bases. The CDR3 length is 15 residues. Germline trimming cut 1 base from V and 8 bases from J; bases unmatched to any gene: 9. Germline-derived CDR1 and CDR2 are MNHNS and SASEGT. The CDR3 sequence is CASSEVQGAVGGYTF. The CDR3, as DNA: TGTGCCAGCAGTGAAGTGCAGGGGGCGGTTGGAGGCTACACCTTC.

The gene calls are TRBV9 and TRBJ2-7; tentative D call: TRBD2 (6 bases). CDR1 and CDR2 (germline): SGDLS, YYNGEE. The ends were cut back, 2 bases at V and 3 bases at J, with 15 bases in the middle. The CDR3 spans 15 residues. The chain's CDR3 is CASSVLSSAIYEQYF. The CDR3 region has the DNA TGTGCCAGCAGCGTTCTATCTAGCGCCATCTACGAGCAGTACTTC.

The chain combines TRBV6-5 with TRBJ1-2; 7 bases match TRBD1. The germline V gene encodes CDR1 MNHEY and CDR2 SVGAGI. The CDR3 has 13 residues. V lost 5 bases, J lost 2 bases, and 2 bases stayed unmatched. The CDR3, as DNA: TGTGCCAGCAGTAGGGACAGCAACTATGGCTACACCTTC. Residues: CASSRDSNYGYTF.

The chain employs TRBV25-1 and TRBJ2-2, with D uncertain. The CDR3 consists of 14 residues. CDR1 is MGHDK and CDR2 is SYGVNS in the germline V gene. V dropped 5 bases and J dropped 1 base, with 8 bases sitting between them. The CDR3 DNA sequence: TGTGCCAGCAGTTTCGCACTGAACACCGGGGAGCTGTTTTTT. This translates into CASSFALNTGELFF.

In its sample, this clone was seen a few times. The chain combines TRBV5-1 with TRBJ1-6; 9 bases align to TRBD1. CDR1 and CDR2 (germline): SGHRS, YFSETQ. This CDR3 spans 15 amino acids. Trimming at V came to 4 bases and at J to 5 bases, leaving 4 bases not matched to a gene. CDR3 region: CASSTDRGDNSPLHF. CDR3 coding DNA: TGCGCCAGCAGCACCGACAGGGGGGATAATTCACCCCTCCACTTT.

The chain is built from TRBV27 and TRBJ2-7; weak D call: TRBD2 (6 bases). V was pared by 5 bases and J by 1 base, with 15 bases between. This CDR3 contains 15 residues. CDR1 and CDR2 (germline): MNHEY, SMNVEV (reference sequence). The CDR3 nucleotides read TGTGCCAGCAGTGATAGAGCGGGCCCATCCTACGAGCAGTACTTC. It translates to CASSDRAGPSYEQYF.

This clone has ten or more counts. The chain is built from TRBV6-1 and TRBJ2-7; D is possibly TRBD1 (5 bases). The CDR3 totals 12 residues. In germline, CDR1 is MNHNS, CDR2 SASEGT. V was cut by 3 bases and J by 5 bases, with 8 bases left in between. The CDR3 protein is CASSDPGNEQYF. Here the CDR3 DNA reads TGTGCCAGCAGTGATCCAGGGAACGAGCAGTACTTC.

This clone came up once. V is TRBV7-2 and J is TRBJ2-3, with a possible D match to TRBD1 (5 bases). Trimming shortened V by 1 base and J by 2 bases, and 7 bases separated the two germline ends. The CDR3 runs to 14 residues. The germline V gene encodes CDR1 SGHTA and CDR2 FQGNSA. CDR3 nucleotide sequence: TGTGCCAGCAGCTTAGGACAGTTCACAGATACGCAGTATTTT. Protein: CASSLGQFTDTQYF.

The chain combines TRBV11-1 with TRBJ2-2; TRBD1 matches 9 bases. CDR1 and CDR2 from the germline V gene are SGHAT and FQDESV (reference sequence). The CDR3 is 16 amino acids. Trimming cost V 5 bases and J 3 bases; bases outside gene matches: 7. CDR3: CASSHRDREDTGELFF. CDR3 coding DNA: TGTGCCAGCAGCCATCGGGACAGGGAGGACACCGGGGAGCTGTTTTTT.

This rearrangement joins TRBV4-1 to TRBJ1-3, with TRBD1 identical over 9 bases. This CDR3 contains 16 residues. Germline lookup yields CDR1 MGHRA and CDR2 YSYEKL. J lost 3 bases, V lost 3 bases, and 6 bases had no gene match. CDR3 loop: CASSHSTGGDGNTIYF. The CDR3 DNA sequence: TGCGCCAGCAGCCACTCCACAGGGGGCGATGGAAACACCATATATTTT.

In its sample, this clone was seen once. The chain uses TRBV6-5 and TRBJ2-5; a possible D gene is TRBD1 (6 bases). Trimming removed 5 bases at V and 7 bases at J, with 11 bases between. This CDR3 contains 12 residues. The germline V gene encodes CDR1 MNHEY and CDR2 SVGAGI. CDR3 residues: CASSHRDGTQYF. The DNA for the CDR3 is TGTGCCAGCAGTCACAGGGACGGGACCCAGTACTTC.

This clone was seen just once. This chain connects TRBV9 to TRBJ1-1; 9 bases line up with TRBD1. Unmatched junction bases numbered 8, after V lost 2 bases and J lost 6 bases. Germline lookup yields CDR1 SGDLS and CDR2 YYNGEE. The CDR3 contains 15 residues. The CDR3 DNA reads as TGTGCCAGCAGCGTCTCCGGGACAGGGCTGGCTGAAGCTTTCTTT. Translated, it gives CASSVSGTGLAEAFF.

The genes are TRBV9 and TRBJ1-2, with a tentative D call TRBD1 (5 bases). The CDR3 runs 16 residues. V dropped 0 bases and J dropped 6 bases, with 18 bases sitting between them. The germline V gene has CDR1 SGDLS and CDR2 YYNGEE. The chain's CDR3 is CASSVGQGIVSDGYTF. The CDR3 DNA follows: TGTGCCAGCAGCGTAGGCCAGGGTATCGTATCGGATGGCTACACCTTC. Combining the CDR3 with reference TRBV9 and TRBJ1-2 gives the whole variable domain DSGVTQTPKHLITATGQRVTLRCSPRSGDLSVYWYQQSLDQGLQFLIQYYNGEERAKGNILERFSAQQFPDLHSELNLSSLELGDSALYFCASSVGQGIVSDGYTFGSGTRLTVV.

The chain has TRBV5-8 and TRBJ1-4; no clear D. Trimming stripped 0 bases from V and 0 bases from J, with 9 bases between. The CDR3 runs 16 residues. CDR1 SGHTS and CDR2 YDEGEE come from the germline V gene. The CDR3 DNA sequence: TGTGCCAGCAGCTTGGAGAAGGGAGCAACTAATGAAAAACTGTTTTTT. Translating it yields CASSLEKGATNEKLFF.

This chain links TRBV6-4 with TRBJ2-1, with D tentatively TRBD1 (5 bases). The CDR3 covers 13 residues. CDR1 is MRHNA and CDR2 is SNTAGT in the germline V gene. V was pared by 0 bases and J by 6 bases, with 6 bases between. CDR3 DNA sequence: TGTGCCAGCAGTGACTCTGACAGCAATGAGCAGTTCTTC. It specifies CASSDSDSNEQFF.

The chain employs TRBV6-2 or TRBV6-3 and TRBJ2-5; 7 bases align to TRBD1. The CDR3 contains 14 residues. Germline CDR1 MNHEY, CDR2 SVGEGT. V was pared by 5 bases and J by 5 bases, with 8 bases of the junction left unmatched. The DNA of the CDR3 is TGTGCCAGCAGTCACGTTGACAGGGAGGAGACCCAGTACTTC. Translating gives CASSHVDREETQYF.

CDR3 amino acids: CASSRTSGTGTDTQYF. The CDR3, as DNA: TGTGCCAGCTCACGGACGTCCGGGACAGGAACAGATACGCAGTATTTT. This chain links TRBV18 with TRBJ2-3, with 8 bases that match TRBD1. Germline CDR1 reads KGHSH; CDR2 reads LQKENI. This CDR3 spans 16 amino acids. J gave up 3 bases and V 4 bases, and 9 bases lay outside the gene matches.

The gene calls are TRBV9 and TRBJ2-7; 10 bases fit TRBD2. In germline, CDR1 is SGDLS, CDR2 YYNGEE. The V segment lost 4 bases and the J segment 6 bases; nucleotides outside the gene matches: 10. The CDR3 consists of 15 residues. The CDR3 here is CASSPSSGRAVEQYF. The CDR3 bases are TGTGCCAGCAGCCCTTCGAGCGGGAGGGCCGTCGAGCAGTACTTC. Based on the CDR3 plus reference TRBV9 and TRBJ2-7, the full variable domain is DSGVTQTPKHLITATGQRVTLRCSPRSGDLSVYWYQQSLDQGLQFLIQYYNGEERAKGNILERFSAQQFPDLHSELNLSSLELGDSALYFCASSPSSGRAVEQYFGPGTRLTVT.

CDR3 sequence: CASTTGNTEAFF. CDR3 DNA: TGTGCCAGCACAACAGGGAACACTGAAGCTTTCTTT. The chain carries TRBV2 and TRBJ1-1; TRBD1 might be the D (5 bases). CDR3 length: 12 amino acids. CDR1 and CDR2 from the germline V gene are SNHLY and FYNNEI. Trimming removed 7 bases at V and 1 base at J, with 7 bases between.

The gene calls are TRBV6-5 and TRBJ1-2; possibly TRBD1 for D (6 bases). This CDR3 has 14 residues. The germline V and J ends were trimmed by 6 bases and 6 bases, with 17 bases remaining between them. Germline V gene lookup returns CDR1 MNHEY and CDR2 SVGAGI. CDR3 nucleotide sequence: TGTGCCAGCAGCGATTGGGGGCAGGGAAATGGCTACACCTTC. Translation gives CASSDWGQGNGYTF.